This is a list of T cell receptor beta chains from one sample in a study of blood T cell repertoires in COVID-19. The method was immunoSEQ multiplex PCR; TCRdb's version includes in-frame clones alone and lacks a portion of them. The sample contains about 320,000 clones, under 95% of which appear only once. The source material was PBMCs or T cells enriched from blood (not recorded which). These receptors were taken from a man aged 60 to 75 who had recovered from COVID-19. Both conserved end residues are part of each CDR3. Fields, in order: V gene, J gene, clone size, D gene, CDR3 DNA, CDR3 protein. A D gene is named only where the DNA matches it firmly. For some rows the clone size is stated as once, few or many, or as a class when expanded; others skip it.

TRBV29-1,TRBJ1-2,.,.,TGCAGCGTTGAAGATTACTTTATGCAGGGAGGTAAAGATGGCTACACCTTC,CSVEDYFMQGGKDGYTF
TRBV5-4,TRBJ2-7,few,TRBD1,TGTGCCAGCAGCTTGGGACCCCGGGACAGAGCCTCCTACGAGCAGTACTTC,CASSLGPRDRASYEQYF
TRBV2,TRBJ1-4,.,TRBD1,TGTGCCAGCCTCGGACAGGGAGGTCGTCAGGAAAAACTGTTTTTT,CASLGQGGRQEKLFF
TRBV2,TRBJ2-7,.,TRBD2,TGTGCCAGCATGGTCCGGGAGGGCCTAAGCGAGCAGTACTTC,CASMVREGLSEQYF
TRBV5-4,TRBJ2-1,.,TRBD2,TGTGCCAGCAGGCCTAGCGGAGGTGGATACAATGAGCAGTTCTTC,CASRPSGGGYNEQFF
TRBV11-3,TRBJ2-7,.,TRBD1,TGTGCCAGCAGCGCCCCGGGACAGGGCTCCTACGAGCAGTACTTC,CASSAPGQGSYEQYF
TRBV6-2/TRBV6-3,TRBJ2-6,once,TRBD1,TGTGCCAGCAGTCTAAGCGGGACAGGGGGCGCGGGGGCCAACGTCCTGACTTTC,CASSLSGTGGAGANVLTF
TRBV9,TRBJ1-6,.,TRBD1,TGTGCCAGCAGCGGACCGGGACAGTCCAATTCACCCCTCCACTTT,CASSGPGQSNSPLHF
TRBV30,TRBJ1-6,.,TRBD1,TGTGCCTGGCAAGGGACAGGGCGAAACTCACCCCTCCACTTT,CAWQGTGRNSPLHF
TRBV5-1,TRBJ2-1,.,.,TGCGCCAGCAGCTTGACACAATGGAATGAGCAGTTCTTC,CASSLTQWNEQFF
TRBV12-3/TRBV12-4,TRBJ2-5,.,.,TGTGCCAGCAAGAGGACAACACAAGAGACCCAGTACTTC,CASKRTTQETQYF
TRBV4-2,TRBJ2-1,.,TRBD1,TGTGCCAGCAGCCGTATCGACAGGGGGTCTCGGAATGAGCAGTTCTTC,CASSRIDRGSRNEQFF
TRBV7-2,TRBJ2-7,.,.,TGTGCCAGCAGCCCGGGGAACGAGCAGTACTTC,CASSPGNEQYF
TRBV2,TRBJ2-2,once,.,TGTGCCAGCAACCCTTCCAGTCCTTTATCCGGGGAGCTGTTTTTT,CASNPSSPLSGELFF
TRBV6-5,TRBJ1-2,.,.,TGTGCCAGCAGTACAGGGCTGTTCTATGGCTACACCTTC,CASSTGLFYGYTF
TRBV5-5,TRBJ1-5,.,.,TGTGCCAGCAGCTTCGTCTCTGGCAATCAGCCCCAGCATTTT,CASSFVSGNQPQHF
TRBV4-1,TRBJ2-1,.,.,TGCGCCAGCAGCCAAGACAGGGAGGTCGATGAGCAGTTCTTC,CASSQDREVDEQFF
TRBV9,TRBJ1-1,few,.,TGTGCCAGCAGCGTAGTGGGGGCCCCGGGGACTGAAGCTTTCTTT,CASSVVGAPGTEAFF
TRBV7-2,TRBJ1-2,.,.,TGTGCCAGCAGCTCCGGTACTACGGACTATGGCTACACCTTC,CASSSGTTDYGYTF
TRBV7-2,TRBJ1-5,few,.,TGTGCCAGCAGCTTATCGTTTGTCCCGGGTCAGCCCCAGCATTTT,CASSLSFVPGQPQHF
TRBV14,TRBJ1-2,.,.,TGTGCCAGCAGCCAATCGACACCGTATGGCTACACCTTC,CASSQSTPYGYTF
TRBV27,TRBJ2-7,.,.,TGTGCCAGCAGTTCGTTCGGGTTCCCCTACTACGAGCAGTACTTC,CASSSFGFPYYEQYF
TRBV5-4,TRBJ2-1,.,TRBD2,TGTGCCAGCAGCGAGATCGGGACTACCCACAATGAGCAGTTCTTC,CASSEIGTTHNEQFF
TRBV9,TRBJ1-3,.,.,TGTGCCAGCAGCGGACAAAGTAACACCATATATTTT,CASSGQSNTIYF
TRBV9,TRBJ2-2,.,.,TGTGCCAGCAGCCGTAGTATCGGTGAAAACACCGGGGAGCTGTTTTTT,CASSRSIGENTGELFF
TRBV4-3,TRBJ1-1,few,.,TGCGCCAGCAGCCCCCCTGGACAGCCTAACACTGAAGCTTTCTTT,CASSPPGQPNTEAFF
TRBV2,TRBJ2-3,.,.,TGTGCCAGCAGGGGGCTCCTCACAGATACGCAGTATTTT,CASRGLLTDTQYF
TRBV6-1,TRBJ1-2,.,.,TGTGCCAGCAGTGAACCCCGCGGGGGCAGACGGGATGGCTACACCTTC,CASSEPRGGRRDGYTF
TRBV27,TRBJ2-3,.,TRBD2,TGTGCCAGCACCAGCGGGGGGGCTCTCGGAGATACGCAGTATTTT,CASTSGGALGDTQYF
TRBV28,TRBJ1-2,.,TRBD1,TGTGCCAGCAGTTCATCCAGGGGGCAGGGCTACACCTTC,CASSSSRGQGYTF
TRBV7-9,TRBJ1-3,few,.,TGTGCCAGCAGCTCCCGTGGAAACACCATATATTTT,CASSSRGNTIYF
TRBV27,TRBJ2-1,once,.,TGTGCCAGCAGTTTGACAGGGTCGGGCGGGATGGGAAGCTCCTACAATGAGCAGTTCTTC,CASSLTGSGGMGSSYNEQFF
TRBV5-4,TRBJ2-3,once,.,TGTGCCAGCAGCTTGGCGTCAGTCACAGATACGCAGTATTTT,CASSLASVTDTQYF
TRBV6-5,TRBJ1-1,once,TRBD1,TGTGCCAGCAGTAGCACAGGGGGCTCAACTGAAGCTTTCTTT,CASSSTGGSTEAFF
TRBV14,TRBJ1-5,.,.,TGTGCCAGCAGCCGGTATAGGAGGGTTGATTCGGTCAATCAGCCCCAGCATTTT,CASSRYRRVDSVNQPQHF
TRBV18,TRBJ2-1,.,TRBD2,TGTGCCAGCTCACCAACCCGTAGCGGGGGAACCTACAATGAGCAGTTCTTC,CASSPTRSGGTYNEQFF
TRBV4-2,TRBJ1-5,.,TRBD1,TGTGCCAGCAGCCAAGATACAGGGGATAGTCAGCCCCAGCATTTT,CASSQDTGDSQPQHF
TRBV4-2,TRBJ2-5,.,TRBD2,TGTGCCAGCAGCGTGACTAGCGATAAACAAGAGACCCAGTACTTC,CASSVTSDKQETQYF
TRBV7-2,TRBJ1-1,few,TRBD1,TGTGCCAGCCCCTCCCAGACAGGGGCAGGCGTAGCTTTCTTT,CASPSQTGAGVAFF
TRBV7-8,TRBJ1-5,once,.,TGTGCCAGCAGCTTAGCGCAGGGAAATCAGCCCCAGCATTTT,CASSLAQGNQPQHF
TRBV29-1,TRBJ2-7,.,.,TGCAGCGTCGGGGGCCAGGGGGGATCCTACGAGCAGTACTTC,CSVGGQGGSYEQYF
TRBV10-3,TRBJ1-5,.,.,TGTGCCATCAGTGAAGGCAGGGAGGGTCAGCCCCAGCATTTT,CAISEGREGQPQHF